The T cell receptor beta chain under discussion was sequenced for a study of CD8+ T cells in alopecia areata (dated by TCRdb to between 2018 and 2020). With respect to the entire study: Treated patients were enrolled in an open-label pilot trial of oral tofacitinib at 5 to 10 mg twice daily for moderate-to-severe alopecia areata. Amplification of TCRbeta CDR3 regions was done by immunoSEQ multiplex PCR using 35 Vbeta forward primers and 13 Jbeta reverse primers. RNA was obtained with the PAXgene miRNA kit for fixed scalp, the miRNeasy kit for PBMCs, and the RNeasy kit for mouse skin. High-throughput TCRbeta sequencing was used to examine T cell clonal expansion in alopecia areata in both the C3H/HeJ mouse model and human patients. Patients received tofacitinib for 6 to 18 months and were then followed off drug for 6 months to check for delayed response and recurrence. Scalp clonality was compared across normal scalp (n=4), patchy alopecia areata scalp (n=8), and alopecia totalis/universalis scalp (n=8). Human TCRbeta sequencing covered scalp tissue and sorted CD4+ and CD8+ peripheral blood T cells from patchy and totalis/universalis alopecia areata patients and healthy controls. Biopsies were taken from tofacitinib-treated patients at baseline and at 4 and 24 weeks of treatment, and a later scalp biopsy was taken in several of the tofacitinib-treated patients. Overall study results and their limits: Scalp TCR repertoire analysis is complicated because resident alphabeta T cells in normal human skin are also sequenced, whereas mouse skin is dominated by gammadelta T cells. Compared with normal scalp, lesional scalp had higher clonality and more expanded CD8+ clones, particularly in alopecia totalis/universalis, a pattern that suggests antigenic drive. Shared TCR sequences between patients were less evident than in mice, which may be partly attributable to HLA diversity in the patient population.

Interpreted using the paper, the time point label stands for: baseline before oral tofacitinib. Lesional scalp punch biopsies and peripheral blood were obtained from alopecia areata patients. PBMCs were separated by density centrifugation and stained for CD3, CD4 and CD8, after which CD4+ and CD8+ T cells were sorted on a FACSAria. The CDR3 has 11 amino acids, counting the end cysteine and phenylalanine. Only CDR3 DNA remains: 33 bases, in frame from the first base. V sheds 5 bases and J sheds 3 bases, leaving 5 bases between their ends. The germline V gene provides CDR1 SGHTA and CDR2 FQGNSA. Library method: the immunoSEQ multiplex PCR assay. RNA was extracted from all samples and reverse transcribed into cDNA as template for TCR sequencing. SuperScript III was used for first-strand cDNA synthesis, primed with a 2:1 mix of oligo-dT and random hexamers. A synthetic immune receptor repertoire was used to gauge amplification bias, and whatever bias remained was removed computationally. Under the source paper's analysis protocol: After raw reads were preprocessed to remove errors, the CDR3 was defined following IMGT conventions as running from the conserved cysteine to phenylalanine. Clonality was calculated as 1 minus Shannon entropy normalized by log2 of the number of productive unique TCRs. Whether each scalp clone was CD4 or CD8 was inferred by checking scalp TCRbeta sequences against the CD4 and CD8 repertoires from sorted blood. Not all clones reach the TCRdb copy of this immuneACCESS table, which keeps in-frame sequences only. Checked studies attribute under half of the gap to unresolved V genes and leave the rest unexplained. That table is the source of V, J and clone size, and D and trimming were worked out from the DNA. This sample gives about 150,000 clones in total; 58% of them show up just once. The leading ten clones occupy under 8% of the sample.

This clone was detected a few times. The antigen it recognizes is unknown. Base-call qualities are not available, and no considerably larger clone is one nucleotide away. The same CDR3 also results from other DNA sequences found in this sample. This chain is built from TRBV7-2 and TRBJ2-7; the D gene remains uncertain. This clonotype was sampled from a human donor with alopecia areata. The sample was CD4+ T cells sorted from blood, taken at week 0. The nucleotides read TGTGCCAGCAGCCGTAGCTACGAGCAGTACTTC. Translated, this is CASSRSYEQYF.